Each of the 9 T cell receptor beta chains below was sequenced from the same sample in a study of shared clonotypes between healthy human individuals. Generated by immunoSEQ multiplex PCR, the TCRdb table keeps only in-frame clones and is missing some. The top ten hold 0.39% of the sample, which has 2.3 million or so clones, 80% to 95% seen once. Sequencing was carried out using naive CD4+ T cells from PBMCs. Sample subset: CD45RA+ positively selected. These receptors were obtained from a man younger than 35 in good health. Some clones in this sample may be carry-over from other donors' samples.

Details on this clone: The sample contains more than one DNA sequence encoding this CDR3. The rearrangement links TRBV7-9 to TRBJ1-1; D is unclear. Between the trimmed V and J ends, which lost 3 bases and 0 bases, there was a span of 5 bases. Per germline, CDR1 SEHNR and CDR2 FQNEAQ (reference sequence). This CDR3 has 13 residues. The CDR3 DNA reads TGTGCCAGCAGCTTTACACTGAACACTGAAGCTTTCTTT. Translating gives CASSFTLNTEAFF. Using reference TRBV7-9 and TRBJ1-1 for the parts outside the CDR3, the full variable domain is DTGVSQNPRHKITKRGQNVTFRCDPISEHNRLYWYRQTLGQGPEFLTYFQNEAQLEKSRLLSDRFSAERPKGSFSTLEIQRTEQGDSAMYLCASSFTLNTEAFFGQGTRLTVV.

The rearrangement links TRBV7-8 to TRBJ1-2, with 7 bases fitting TRBD1. CDR1 is SGHVS, CDR2 FQNEAQ, per germline. With 5 bases clipped from V and 5 bases from J, the junction kept 8 bases outside the gene matches. The CDR3 runs to 14 residues. This CDR3 reads CASSRDRLPYGYTF. CDR3 in DNA: TGTGCCAGCAGCCGGGACAGACTCCCTTATGGCTACACCTTC.

This chain uses TRBV6-5 with TRBJ1-1; 9 nucleotides line up with TRBD1. Trimming removed 6 bases from V and 10 bases from J; junction bases left unmatched: 12. This CDR3 is built from 14 residues. Germline CDR1 and CDR2: MNHEY and SVGAGI. This CDR3 reads CASRSLGRDRAAFF. The CDR3 DNA reads TGTGCCAGCAGATCACTAGGCCGGGACAGGGCAGCTTTCTTT.

On this clone: Other DNA sequences within the sample encode an identical CDR3. The chain has TRBV29-1 and TRBJ1-1; D is undetermined. The CDR3 consists of 10 residues. From germline, CDR1 is SQVTM and CDR2 ANQGSEA. Trimming left V 7 bases short and J 1 base short, with 4 bases between. DNA of the CDR3: TGCAGCGGGGCGAACACTGAAGCTTTCTTT. Translated, it gives CSGANTEAFF.

The V and J genes are TRBV5-6 and TRBJ1-5; 8 bases fit TRBD1. The CDR3 is made up of 15 amino acids. The V and J ends lost 0 bases and 7 bases, in that order; junction bases with no gene match: 6. Germline CDR1 SGHDT, CDR2 YYEEEE. The DNA of the CDR3 is TGTGCCAGCAGCTTGGGACAGGGGATCGGGCAGCCCCAGCATTTT. Protein sequence: CASSLGQGIGQPQHF.

This sequence joins TRBV18 and TRBJ1-1, with TRBD1 matching 9 bases. The CDR3 has 16 residues. Trimming removed 3 bases from V and 4 bases from J; junction bases left unmatched: 9. The germline gives CDR1 KGHSH, CDR2 LQKENI. The chain's CDR3 is CASSPGQGRLGTEAFF. The CDR3 coding sequence is TGTGCCAGCTCACCTGGACAGGGGAGGTTGGGCACTGAAGCTTTCTTT.

The V gene is TRBV5-1, the J gene TRBJ2-3; a weak D match, TRBD2 (5 bases). The V gene lost 2 bases and the J gene lost 6 bases, with 10 bases spanning the gap. In germline, CDR1 is SGHRS, CDR2 YFSETQ. The CDR3 spans 13 residues. The CDR3: CASSFKLGDTQYF. The CDR3 DNA is TGCGCCAGCAGCTTCAAACTAGGGGATACGCAGTATTTT. Drawing the rest from reference TRBV5-1 and TRBJ2-3, the complete variable domain is KAGVTQTPRYLIKTRGQQVTLSCSPISGHRSVSWYQQTPGQGLQFLFEYFSETQRNKGNFPGRFSGRQFSNSRSEMNVSTLELGDSALYLCASSFKLGDTQYFGPGTRLTVL.

This chain joins TRBV6-5 and TRBJ1-5; 9 bases line up with TRBD1. V dropped 5 bases and J dropped 1; count of bases not matched to a gene: 3. The CDR3 loop spans 15 amino acids. CDR1 and CDR2 (germline): MNHEY, SVGAGI. The CDR3 DNA sequence: TGTGCCAGCAGTCGGACAGGGGAGAGCAATCAGCCCCAGCATTTT. Protein sequence: CASSRTGESNQPQHF.

The J gene is TRBJ2-3, the V gene TRBV7-2, with D maybe TRBD2 (5 bases). From germline, CDR1 is SGHTA and CDR2 FQGNSA. V shed 5 bases and J shed 5 bases, with 11 bases lying between them. The CDR3 is made up of 13 amino acids. The CDR3 reads CASSPRGEDTQYF. CDR3 bases: TGTGCCAGCAGCCCCCGGGGAGAAGATACGCAGTATTTT.